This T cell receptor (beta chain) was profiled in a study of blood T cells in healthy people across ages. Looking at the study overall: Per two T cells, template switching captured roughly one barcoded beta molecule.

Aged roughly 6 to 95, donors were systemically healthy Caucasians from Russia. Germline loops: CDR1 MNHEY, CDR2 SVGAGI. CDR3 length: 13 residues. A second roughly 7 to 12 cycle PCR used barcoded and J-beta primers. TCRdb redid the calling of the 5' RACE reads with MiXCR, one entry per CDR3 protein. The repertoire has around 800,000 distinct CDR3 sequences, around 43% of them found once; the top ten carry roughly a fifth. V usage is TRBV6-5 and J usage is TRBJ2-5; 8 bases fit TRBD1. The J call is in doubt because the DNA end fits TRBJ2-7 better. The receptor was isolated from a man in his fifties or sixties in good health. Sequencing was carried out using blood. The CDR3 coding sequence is TGTGCCAGCAGACGGACAGGGATCCACGAGCAGTACTTC. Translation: CASRRTGIHEQYF.